The source of this T cell receptor beta chain is a study of long-term antiretroviral therapy in people with HIV. Overall study findings and caveats: Increased diversity was seen after ART, yet it remained lower than in transplant donor controls.

CDR3 size: 17 residues. For each donor, at least one pre-ART and at least two post-ART PBMC samples were available. Each specimen consisted of about 1-10 million cryopreserved PBMC prior to extraction of DNA. With respect to this clone: What it binds is not known.

The authors ran the immunoSEQ assay, v3.0, at survey level. TCRdb's table, derived via immunoSEQ multiplex PCR, lists solely in-frame clones and lacks some. The sample consists of tens of thousands of clones, about four fifths of them appearing once. The sample consisted of unsorted PBMCs, taken 0.1 years before starting antiretroviral therapy. The source is a middle-aged man with HIV. J is TRBJ1-3 and V is TRBV12-2; the table's D gene call, TRBD1, was not cross checked with the DNA. TRBV12-2 is listed as a pseudogene. The CDR3 reads CASRLVSTGACGNTIYF. For the CDR3, the DNA is TGTGCAAGTCGCTTAGTCTCAACAGGGGCTTGCGGAAACACCATATATTTT.